This T cell receptor (beta chain) was found in a study of shared clonotypes between healthy human individuals. Original data processing: In the immunoSEQ data, sequences were junction-only and lacked quality scores, so filtering differed. The repertoire was sequenced with immunoSEQ multiplex PCR; TCRdb's copy has only in-frame clones and lacks some. From that table come the V and J calls and clone size; the DNA was used to work out D and trimming. Of over a million clones listed, roughly 80% are singletons. General observations from the study: Non-shared clonotypes had lower generation probabilities than clonotypes shared by all four sorted-subset donors.

Trimming removed 6 bases at V and 5 bases at J, with 10 bases between. Germline values: CDR1 MNHEY, CDR2 SMNVEV (reference sequence). This CDR3 has 12 amino acids. This clone was detected only once. The antigen remains unidentified. The donor population consisted of healthy HIV-negative adults with no recent acute infections or vaccinations. Memory CD4+ cells were the fraction left after CD45RA+ naive selection. This sequence originates from a man between 18 and 35 years old in good health. The chain combines TRBV27 with TRBJ1-2, with D uncertain. The sequenced material came from memory CD4+ T cells sorted from blood. As to subset: CD45RA-negative fraction. The CDR3 region is CASRSLFYGYTF. CDR3 DNA sequence: TGTGCCAGCAGGTCCCTGTTTTATGGCTACACCTTC.